One and the same sample provided the 11 T cell receptor beta chains below, sequenced in a study of blood T cell repertoires in COVID-19. Only in-frame clones appear in the TCRdb table, and some are missing; sequencing was by immunoSEQ multiplex PCR. Of about 82,000 clones listed, about 83% were seen once; the top ten hold about 18%. Sequencing was done on a sample of peripheral blood. Source of these receptors: an older woman with acute or convalescent COVID-19.

The chain is built from TRBV27 and TRBJ2-3; D gene unclear. V shed 3 bases and J shed 7 bases, with 11 bases lying between them. The CDR3 contains 13 residues. The germline gives CDR1 MNHEY, CDR2 SMNVEV (reference sequence). The CDR3 loop is CASSFSGTYTQYF. The CDR3 nucleotides are TGTGCCAGCAGTTTCTCGGGTACTTATACGCAGTATTTT.

The V gene is TRBV5-6, the J gene TRBJ1-2; 7 nucleotides match TRBD1. Trimming took 1 base from V and 4 from J; bases not matched to a gene: 1. The CDR3 is 13 residues long. The V gene's germline CDR1 is SGHDT and CDR2 YYEEEE. The CDR3 loop reads CASSLSGGYGYTF. CDR3 sequence (DNA): TGTGCCAGCAGCTTGTCAGGGGGCTATGGCTACACCTTC.

The chain is built from TRBV5-4 and TRBJ2-3, with 11 bases identical to TRBD2. The CDR3 spans 16 residues. Germline assignment: CDR1 SGHNT and CDR2 YYREEE (reference sequence). The V and J ends lost 2 bases and 6 bases, in that order; junction bases with no gene match: 8. The CDR3, as DNA: TGTGCCAGCAGCTTTCTTAGCGGGGGGGCCGTGGATACGCAGTATTTT. This translates into CASSFLSGGAVDTQYF.

V gene TRBV6-5 combines with J gene TRBJ2-7; D is ambiguous. The CDR3 contains 12 residues. V dropped 6 bases and J dropped 0 bases, with 6 bases sitting between them. CDR1 is MNHEY, CDR2 SVGAGI, per germline. The CDR3 DNA sequence: TGTGCCAGCAGCCCGAGCTCCTACGAGCAGTACTTC. It codes for CASSPSSYEQYF.

This clone occurred once. This rearrangement joins TRBV7-3 to TRBJ2-3, with a tentative D call TRBD2 (6 bases). With 0 bases removed from V and 4 bases from J, the gap between germline ends came to 17 bases. Germline CDR1 reads SGHTA; CDR2 reads FQGTGA. This CDR3 is built from 17 residues. CDR3 residues: CASSLTGSGSAADTQYF. The CDR3 nucleotides are TGTGCCAGCAGCTTAACGGGTAGCGGATCGGCGGCAGATACGCAGTATTTT.

This chain joins TRBV7-2 and TRBJ1-1, with 9 bases that match TRBD1. The CDR3 is made up of 18 amino acids. The J segment lost 3 bases and the V segment lost 0 bases, leaving 11 bases of the junction unmatched. Per germline, CDR1 SGHTA and CDR2 FQGNSA. This chain's CDR3 is CASSLAGTGRGAHTEAFF. CDR3 coding DNA: TGTGCCAGCAGCTTAGCAGGGACAGGGAGGGGGGCCCACACTGAAGCTTTCTTT.

The chain uses TRBV6-1 and TRBJ1-1; TRBD1 matches 9 bases. Germline-derived CDR1 and CDR2 are MNHNS and SASEGT. This CDR3 comprises 17 residues. Trimming cost V 3 bases and J 0 bases; bases outside gene matches: 8. CDR3 residues: CASSDTGGRIMNTEAFF. CDR3 in DNA: TGTGCCAGCAGTGACACAGGGGGCCGTATAATGAACACTGAAGCTTTCTTT.

The chain joins TRBV12-3 or TRBV12-4 to TRBJ2-1; D gene uncertain. The CDR3 is 13 amino acids. Trimming took off 5 bases at V and 15 bases at J, with 20 bases between the two ends. The CDR3 DNA reads as TGTGCCAGCAGTACCAGGCCGGCCCTTCTCCGGTTCTTC. Translated: CASSTRPALLRFF.

This chain joins TRBV5-1 and TRBJ1-2; 7 positions match TRBD1. The CDR3 has 14 residues. Trimming took 5 bases from V and 5 from J; bases not matched to a gene: 9. CDR1 is SGHRS and CDR2 is YFSETQ in the germline V gene. The CDR3 protein is CASSQPQTGYGYTF. The CDR3 nucleotides are TGCGCCAGCAGTCAACCTCAGACAGGGTATGGCTACACCTTC.

The chain combines TRBV6-5 with TRBJ1-1, with D possibly TRBD1 on 5 matching bases. There are 13 residues in the CDR3. Germline CDR1 and CDR2: MNHEY and SVGAGI. V lost 0 bases to trimming and J lost 7 bases, with 9 bases between them. This CDR3 reads CASSYSSGNEAFF. CDR3 coding DNA: TGTGCCAGCAGTTACTCGTCAGGGAATGAAGCTTTCTTT.

The rearrangement links TRBV19 to TRBJ1-1, with a tentative D call TRBD1 (6 bases). Trimming left V 4 bases short and J 0 bases short, with 9 bases between. Germline V gives CDR1 LNHDA, CDR2 SQIVND (reference sequence). The CDR3 extends over 14 amino acids. This CDR3 is CASSRTVLNTEAFF. The DNA of the CDR3 is TGTGCCAGTAGTAGGACAGTGTTGAACACTGAAGCTTTCTTT.